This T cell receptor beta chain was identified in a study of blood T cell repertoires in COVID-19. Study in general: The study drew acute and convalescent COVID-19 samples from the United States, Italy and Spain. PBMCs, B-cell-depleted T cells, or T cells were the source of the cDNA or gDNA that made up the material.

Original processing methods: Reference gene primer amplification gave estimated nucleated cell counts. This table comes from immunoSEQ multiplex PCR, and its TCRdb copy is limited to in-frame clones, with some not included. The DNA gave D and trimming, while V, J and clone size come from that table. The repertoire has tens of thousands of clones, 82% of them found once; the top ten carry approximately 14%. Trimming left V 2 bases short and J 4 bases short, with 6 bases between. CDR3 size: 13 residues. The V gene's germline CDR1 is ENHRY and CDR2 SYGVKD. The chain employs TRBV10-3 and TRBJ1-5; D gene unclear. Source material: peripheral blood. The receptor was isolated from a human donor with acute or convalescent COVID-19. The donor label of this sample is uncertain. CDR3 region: CAISENPNQPQHF. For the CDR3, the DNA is TGTGCCATCAGTGAGAATCCAAATCAGCCCCAGCATTTT.